This passage covers 32 T cell receptor beta chains from one sample sequenced in a study of T cell repertoires in cytomegalovirus infection (dated by TCRdb to the late 2010s). This sample was sequenced with an Illumina HiSeq 1500. The raw public reads went through TCRdb reprocessing: fastp at Q25, MiXCR clone calling, in-frame beta chains kept. Duplicate CDR3 protein sequences are folded into a single record with the most common DNA and genes. This sample comprises some 390,000 distinct CDR3 sequences, roughly 18% of them detected only once. Under 9% of the sample is held by the ten biggest clonotypes. Sequenced input: PBMCs. Source of these receptors: a human donor in good health (CMV status not recorded). Some clones in this sample may be carry-over from other donors' samples.

The V and J genes are TRBV2 and TRBJ1-5; D unresolved. Germline V gene data show CDR1 as SNHLY and CDR2 as FYNNEI. V gave up 6 bases and J gave up 0 bases, with 6 bases separating them. This CDR3 is 13 amino acids long. This CDR3 is CASRDDSNQPQHF. The CDR3 nucleotides read TGTGCCAGCAGGGACGATAGCAATCAGCCCCAGCATTTT.

This clonotype was counted many times. The V gene is TRBV11-2, the J gene TRBJ2-1; 11 bases fit TRBD2. This CDR3 has 17 residues. The V and J ends lost 3 bases and 6 bases, in that order; junction bases with no gene match: 10. CDR1 SGHAT and CDR2 FQNNGV come from the germline V gene. CDR3 sequence: CASSFLRSGRAGNEQFF. The CDR3 coding sequence is TGTGCCAGCAGCTTCCTTCGTAGCGGGAGGGCCGGCAATGAGCAGTTCTTC.

This rearrangement joins TRBV7-9 to TRBJ2-1, with TRBD2 identical over 9 bases. Germline V gene lookup returns CDR1 SEHNR and CDR2 FQNEAQ (reference sequence). There are 18 residues in the CDR3. The ends lost 5 bases at V and 7 bases at J; junction bases unmatched: 18. CDR3 amino acids: CASSPRGWREGLWNEQFF. CDR3 nucleotide sequence: TGTGCCAGCAGCCCAAGAGGTTGGCGGGAGGGCCTTTGGAATGAGCAGTTCTTC.

The rearrangement links TRBV7-2 to TRBJ2-1, with a possible D match to TRBD2 (7 bases). In germline, CDR1 is SGHTA, CDR2 FQGNSA. The V end lost 0 bases, the J end lost 7 bases, and 10 bases lay between the germline ends. The CDR3 sequence is 14 residues long. The CDR3, as DNA: TGTGCCAGCAGCTTAGCGGGGGGGGCAAATGAGCAGTTCTTC. Its protein is CASSLAGGANEQFF.

This clonotype has a count of ten or more. The V call is TRBV7-8, the J call TRBJ2-7; 8 positions match TRBD1. Trimming at V came to 5 bases and at J to 4 bases, leaving 4 bases not matched to a gene. CDR1 and CDR2 from the germline V gene are SGHVS and FQNEAQ. CDR3 length equals 13 residues. The CDR3 reads CASSIGQGYEQYF. The CDR3 DNA reads TGTGCCAGCAGCATCGGACAGGGATACGAGCAGTACTTC.

The chain has TRBV7-9 and TRBJ1-1; D uncertain. Per the germline V gene, CDR1 is SEHNR and CDR2 is FQNEAQ (reference sequence). The length of the CDR3 is 14 residues. Trimming pared 3 bases from V and 1 base from J, leaving 9 bases between. In DNA form, the CDR3 reads TGTGCCAGCAGCTTTCCAAACCGGAACACTGAAGCTTTCTTT. This codes for CASSFPNRNTEAFF.

The rearrangement joins TRBV10-3 to TRBJ2-5; tentatively, D is TRBD1 (6 bases). The CDR3 is made up of 12 amino acids. Trimming stripped 10 bases from V and 7 bases from J, with 16 bases between. The germline V gene has CDR1 ENHRY and CDR2 SYGVKD. The CDR3 loop reads CASSGTQGTQYF. The CDR3 DNA is TGTGCCAGTTCCGGGACACAGGGGACCCAGTACTTC.

This clonotype has at least ten counts. J is TRBJ2-3 and V is TRBV7-9; TRBD1 aligns across 7 bases. Germline CDR1 SEHNR, CDR2 FQNEAQ (reference sequence). J was trimmed by 0 bases and V by 5 bases; bases with no gene match: 8. The CDR3 length is 16 residues. The CDR3 bases are TGTGCCAGCAGCACACCACAGGGGTTTAGCACAGATACGCAGTATTTT. Encoded protein: CASSTPQGFSTDTQYF. Supplemented by reference TRBV7-9 and TRBJ2-3, the full variable domain reads DTGVSQNPRHKITKRGQNVTFRCDPISEHNRLYWYRQTLGQGPEFLTYFQNEAQLEKSRLLSDRFSAERPKGSFSTLEIQRTEQGDSAMYLCASSTPQGFSTDTQYFGPGTRLTVL.

This clonotype was observed at least ten times. The chain uses TRBV7-2 and TRBJ1-1; TRBD1 is a possible D gene (6 bases). The germline V gene has CDR1 SGHTA and CDR2 FQGNSA. Trimming pared 5 bases from V and 11 bases from J, leaving 27 bases between. The CDR3 loop spans 16 amino acids. CDR3 sequence: CASSPSLRPTGGDAFF. The CDR3, as DNA: TGTGCCAGCAGCCCCTCTCTAAGACCTACCGGGGGCGACGCTTTCTTT. The full variable domain, completed using reference TRBV7-2 and TRBJ1-1, is GAGVSQSPSNKVTEKGKDVELRCDPISGHTALYWYRQSLGQGLEFLIYFQGNSAPDKSGLPSDRFSAERTGGSVSTLTIQRTQQEDSAVYLCASSPSLRPTGGDAFFGQGTRLTVV.

This sequence joins TRBV5-4 and TRBJ2-1; D call uncertain. The ends were cut back, 4 bases at V and 8 bases at J, with 7 bases in the middle. The CDR3 sequence is 11 residues long. In germline, CDR1 is SGHNT, CDR2 YYREEE (reference sequence). This CDR3 is CASSDRYEQFF. CDR3 DNA sequence: TGTGCCAGCAGCGACCGTTATGAGCAGTTCTTC.

This clonotype was recorded many times. The chain is built from TRBV7-7 and TRBJ2-1; D possibly corresponds to TRBD2 (5 bases). The CDR3 covers 13 residues. Germline V CDR1 and CDR2: SSHAT, FNYEAQ (reference sequence). Trimming stripped 5 bases from V and 7 bases from J, with 12 bases between. The CDR3 nucleotides read TGTGCCAGCAGCCCGTCTCCGGGGAATGAGCAGTTCTTC. It specifies CASSPSPGNEQFF.

The table lists this clonotype with a few counts. J is TRBJ2-7 and V is TRBV29-1; D is perhaps TRBD1 (5 bases). The length of the CDR3 is 12 residues. Germline V gene lookup returns CDR1 SQVTM and CDR2 ANQGSEA. The V and J ends lost 7 bases and 3 bases respectively, with 13 bases between them. In DNA, the CDR3 is TGCAGCGCCACCGACAGAGGCTACGAGCAGTACTTC. Protein product: CSATDRGYEQYF.

This clonotype appeared many times. This chain uses TRBV7-2 with TRBJ2-7, with a possible D match to TRBD1 (6 bases). CDR3 length: 13 amino acids. Germline lookup yields CDR1 SGHTA and CDR2 FQGNSA. Deletions cut 5 bases from V and 4 bases from J, with 12 bases between. The CDR3 DNA follows: TGTGCCAGCAGCCTATCAAGGGGGTACGAGCAGTACTTC. The encoded protein is CASSLSRGYEQYF.

The V and J genes are TRBV6-8 and TRBJ2-7, with a possible D match to TRBD2 (5 bases). Trimming took 6 bases from V and 7 from J, leaving 16 bases between them. The CDR3 is 13 residues long. The germline V gene has CDR1 MNHGY and CDR2 SAAAGT. CDR3 DNA: TGTGCCAGCAGCCCCCTTGGACCGGGGGAGCAGTACTTC. Its translation: CASSPLGPGEQYF.

This clonotype was seen many times. This chain connects TRBV7-2 to TRBJ2-3; no clear D gene. Germline V CDR1 and CDR2: SGHTA, FQGNSA. This CDR3 region has 13 residues. Trimming left V 5 bases short and J 6 bases short, with 12 bases between. CDR3 DNA sequence: TGTGCCAGCAGCCCTAGTTGGTCCGATACGCAGTATTTT. Protein product: CASSPSWSDTQYF.

This chain uses TRBV4-2 with TRBJ1-4; 7 bases match TRBD1. The CDR3 totals 15 residues. J gave up 2 bases and V 4 bases, and 4 bases lay outside the gene matches. CDR1 is LGHNA, CDR2 YNFKEQ, per germline. The CDR3 loop is CASSPQGGTNEKLFF. As DNA, the CDR3 is TGTGCCAGCAGCCCTCAGGGGGGCACTAATGAAAAACTGTTTTTT.

Only a few counts were recorded for this clonotype. The V and J genes are TRBV12-3 or TRBV12-4 and TRBJ2-7, with TRBD2 as a possible D gene (6 bases). V gave up 0 bases and J gave up 6 bases, with 12 bases separating them. This CDR3 has 14 residues. The CDR3 DNA follows: TGTGCCAGCAGTTTAGCGGGGGGTGGTCGCGAGCAGTACTTC. Residues: CASSLAGGGREQYF.

This clonotype was found a few times. This sequence joins TRBV19 and TRBJ1-5; D gene ambiguous. CDR3 size: 15 residues. V lost 2 bases and J lost 0, with 8 bases in between. The V gene's germline CDR1 is LNHDA and CDR2 SQIVND (reference sequence). CDR3 amino acids: CASSISRHSNQPQHF. Written as DNA, the CDR3 is TGTGCCAGTAGTATATCCCGCCATAGCAATCAGCCCCAGCATTTT. Filled out from reference TRBV19 and TRBJ1-5, the complete variable domain reads DGGITQSPKYLFRKEGQNVTLSCEQNLNHDAMYWYRQDPGQGLRLIYYSQIVNDFQKGDIAEGYSVSREKKESFPLTVTSAQKNPTAFYLCASSISRHSNQPQHFGDGTRLSIL.

The chain combines TRBV27 with TRBJ2-7; D remains ambiguous. This CDR3 is built from 16 residues. Germline loops: CDR1 MNHEY, CDR2 SMNVEV (reference sequence). Trimming pared 2 bases from V and 0 bases from J, leaving 14 bases between. For the CDR3, the DNA is TGTGCCAGCAGTTTAGCCCCGGGCTTTTTCTCCTACGAGCAGTACTTC. It encodes CASSLAPGFFSYEQYF.

The sample holds many counts of this clonotype. V and J are TRBV7-2 and TRBJ1-6, with D unresolved. Germline V CDR1 and CDR2: SGHTA, FQGNSA. Trimming pared 2 bases from V and 9 bases from J, leaving 8 bases between. The CDR3 extends over 13 amino acids. In DNA form, the CDR3 reads TGTGCCAGCAGCTTACCGGGCGGTTCACCCCTCCACTTT. Its translation: CASSLPGGSPLHF. The whole variable domain, remainder taken from reference TRBV7-2 and TRBJ1-6, is GAGVSQSPSNKVTEKGKDVELRCDPISGHTALYWYRQSLGQGLEFLIYFQGNSAPDKSGLPSDRFSAERTGGSVSTLTIQRTQQEDSAVYLCASSLPGGSPLHFGNGTRLTVT.

This clonotype was detected only a few times. The V and J genes are TRBV4-1 and TRBJ2-1; D is perhaps TRBD1 (6 bases). Germline CDR1 MGHRA, CDR2 YSYEKL. The germline V and J ends were trimmed by 1 base and 12 bases, with 19 bases remaining between them. This CDR3 region has 15 residues. The CDR3, as DNA: TGCGCCAGCAGCCAAGTTCCCCCAGGGGAACAAGTGCAGTTCTTC. Protein: CASSQVPPGEQVQFF.

The J gene is TRBJ2-3, the V gene TRBV28; TRBD1 might be the D (5 bases). The CDR3 is 15 amino acids. Germline V gene lookup returns CDR1 MDHEN and CDR2 SYDVKM. Deletions cut 8 bases from V and 2 bases from J, with 17 bases between. The CDR3 region is CASRGFRVLTDTQYF. The CDR3 DNA reads as TGTGCCAGCCGCGGCTTCAGGGTCCTCACAGATACGCAGTATTTT.

There are a few counts of this clonotype. The chain carries TRBV5-1 and TRBJ2-5; possible D gene TRBD1, 5 bases. CDR3 size: 14 residues. Germline CDR1 is SGHRS and CDR2 is YFSETQ. The ends were cut back, 2 bases at V and 4 bases at J, with 12 bases in the middle. The CDR3 DNA is TGCGCCAGCAGCTTCCTCGGACATCCAGAGACCCAGTACTTC. Protein product: CASSFLGHPETQYF.

The CDR3 loop is CASSKGLAGGQSSYNEQFF. The CDR3 DNA reads TGTGCCAGCAGCAAAGGACTAGCGGGGGGACAGAGCTCCTACAATGAGCAGTTCTTC. The chain couples TRBV7-9 to TRBJ2-1, with 14 bases matching TRBD2. J lost 0 bases, V lost 5 bases, and 9 bases had no gene match. This CDR3 spans 19 amino acids. Per germline, CDR1 SEHNR and CDR2 FQNEAQ (reference sequence). Full variable domain (outside the CDR3, taken from reference TRBV7-9 and TRBJ2-1): DTGVSQNPRHKITKRGQNVTFRCDPISEHNRLYWYRQTLGQGPEFLTYFQNEAQLEKSRLLSDRFSAERPKGSFSTLEIQRTEQGDSAMYLCASSKGLAGGQSSYNEQFFGPGTRLTVL.

The rearrangement uses TRBV7-9 and TRBJ2-2; D not resolved. This CDR3 is built from 11 residues. CDR1 is SEHNR and CDR2 is FQNEAQ in the germline V gene (reference sequence). The germline V and J ends were trimmed by 7 bases and 6 bases, with 6 bases remaining between them. CDR3 sequence: CASKGAGELFF. The CDR3 nucleotides read TGTGCCAGCAAGGGCGCCGGGGAGCTGTTTTTT.

This clonotype was found many times. The chain joins TRBV7-9 to TRBJ1-5; D unresolved. The CDR3 covers 12 residues. Germline assignment: CDR1 SEHNR and CDR2 FQNEAQ (reference sequence). Trimming shortened V by 5 bases and J by 7 bases, and 9 bases separated the two germline ends. CDR3 in amino acids: CASSDGGQPQHF. The CDR3 DNA reads TGTGCCAGCAGCGACGGCGGACAGCCCCAGCATTTT.

Many counts were recorded for this clonotype. DNA of the CDR3: TGTGCCAGCAGCTTAGATGCGACAGGGGGCTGGGCGACTAATGAAAAACTGTTTTTT. This sequence encodes CASSLDATGGWATNEKLFF. The rearrangement uses TRBV7-2 and TRBJ1-4; TRBD1 matches at 10 bases. V shed 1 base and J 2 bases; nucleotides not matched to a gene: 10. The germline V gene encodes CDR1 SGHTA and CDR2 FQGNSA. The CDR3 totals 19 residues. Combining the CDR3 with reference TRBV7-2 and TRBJ1-4 gives the whole variable domain GAGVSQSPSNKVTEKGKDVELRCDPISGHTALYWYRQSLGQGLEFLIYFQGNSAPDKSGLPSDRFSAERTGGSVSTLTIQRTQQEDSAVYLCASSLDATGGWATNEKLFFGSGTQLSVL.

V usage is TRBV4-3 and J usage is TRBJ2-5, with D possibly matching TRBD2 (7 bases). The V end was cut by 4 bases, the J end by 3 bases, with 15 bases between. CDR1 is LGHNA and CDR2 is YSLEER in the germline V gene. The CDR3 is made up of 15 amino acids. The CDR3 region is CASSLLGAGEETQYF. The CDR3 nucleotides read TGCGCCAGCAGCCTTCTGGGGGCGGGAGAAGAGACCCAGTACTTC.

This clonotype was seen only a few times. The chain links TRBV10-3 to TRBJ1-1; 7 bases line up with TRBD1. V lost 0 bases and J lost 1; bases outside the gene matches: 2. This CDR3 has 15 amino acids. Germline CDR1 is ENHRY and CDR2 is SYGVKD. The CDR3 spells CAISESTGPNTEAFF. The CDR3 DNA reads as TGTGCCATCAGTGAGTCGACAGGGCCGAACACTGAAGCTTTCTTT.

Note on this clonotype: Being one base from a much bigger clone, this may be a read error. The chain combines TRBV11-2 with TRBJ2-5; maybe TRBD2 (6 bases). The CDR3 loop spans 14 amino acids. V lost 7 bases and J 0 bases, leaving 12 bases between the germline ends. Germline V gene data show CDR1 as SGHAT and CDR2 as FQNNGV. The CDR3 DNA reads as TGTGCCAGCACGGAGGGGAAGGACCAAGAGACCCAGTACTTC. Translated: CASTEGKDQETQYF.

This clonotype has at least ten counts. The chain combines TRBV7-2 with TRBJ2-7, with D hard to call. CDR1 and CDR2 from the germline V gene are SGHTA and FQGNSA. The CDR3 totals 12 residues. The V gene lost 3 bases and the J gene lost 7 bases, with 10 bases spanning the gap. The CDR3 bases are TGTGCCAGCAGCTTCTGGTTTAGAGAGCAGTACTTC. Protein sequence: CASSFWFREQYF.

The rearrangement joins TRBV5-1 to TRBJ2-7, with D uncertain. This CDR3 has 14 amino acids. Trimming left V 4 bases short and J 7 bases short, with 18 bases between. Germline V gene lookup returns CDR1 SGHRS and CDR2 YFSETQ. This CDR3 reads CASSPQTPPVEQYF. The DNA for the CDR3 is TGCGCCAGCAGCCCCCAGACTCCACCGGTGGAGCAGTACTTC.